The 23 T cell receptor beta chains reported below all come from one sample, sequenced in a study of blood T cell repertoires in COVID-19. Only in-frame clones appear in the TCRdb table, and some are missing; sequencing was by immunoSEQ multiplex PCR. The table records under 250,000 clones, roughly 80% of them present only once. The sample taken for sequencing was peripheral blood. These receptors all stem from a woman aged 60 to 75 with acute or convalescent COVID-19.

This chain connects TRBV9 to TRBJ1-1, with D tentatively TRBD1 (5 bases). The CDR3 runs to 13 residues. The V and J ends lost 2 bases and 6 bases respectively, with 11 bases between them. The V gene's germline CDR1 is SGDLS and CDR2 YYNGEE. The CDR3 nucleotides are TGTGCCAGCAGCGTCGCAGGGATCGCTGAAGCTTTCTTT. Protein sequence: CASSVAGIAEAFF.

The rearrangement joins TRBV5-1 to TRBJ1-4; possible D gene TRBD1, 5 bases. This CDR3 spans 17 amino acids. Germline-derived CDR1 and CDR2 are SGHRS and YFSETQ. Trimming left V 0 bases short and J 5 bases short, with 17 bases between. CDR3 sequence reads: CASSLDVQGAGNEKLFF. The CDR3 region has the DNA TGCGCCAGCAGCTTGGATGTACAAGGGGCAGGAAATGAAAAACTGTTTTTT.

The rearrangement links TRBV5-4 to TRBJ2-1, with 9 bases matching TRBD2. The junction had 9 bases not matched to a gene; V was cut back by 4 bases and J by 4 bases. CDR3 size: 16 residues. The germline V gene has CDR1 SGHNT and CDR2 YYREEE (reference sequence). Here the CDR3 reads CASSNLAGGLYNEQFF. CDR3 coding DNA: TGTGCCAGCAGCAACTTGGCGGGGGGGCTATACAATGAGCAGTTCTTC.

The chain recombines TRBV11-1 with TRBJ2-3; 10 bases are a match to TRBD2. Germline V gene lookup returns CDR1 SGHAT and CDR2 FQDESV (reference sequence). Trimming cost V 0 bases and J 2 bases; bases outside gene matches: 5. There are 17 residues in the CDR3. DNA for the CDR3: TGTGCCAGCAGCTTAGCCCTCAGCGGGGGGGCCACAGATACGCAGTATTTT. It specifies CASSLALSGGATDTQYF.

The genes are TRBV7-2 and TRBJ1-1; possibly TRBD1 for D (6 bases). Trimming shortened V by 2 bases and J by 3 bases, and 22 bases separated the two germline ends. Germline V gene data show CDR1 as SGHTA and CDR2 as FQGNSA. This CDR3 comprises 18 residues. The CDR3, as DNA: TGTGCCAGCAGCTTATTTTTTTCCAGATCAGGGGCTCACACTGAAGCTTTCTTT. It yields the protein CASSLFFSRSGAHTEAFF.

CDR3 loop: CASSYGANSGNTIYF. The CDR3 DNA reads TGTGCCAGCAGTTATGGGGCCAACTCTGGAAACACCATATATTTT. This chain joins TRBV6-6 and TRBJ1-3; a weak D match, TRBD1 (5 bases). CDR1 and CDR2 from the germline V gene are MNHNY and SVGAGI (reference sequence). The CDR3 contains 15 residues. Trimming left V 3 bases short and J 0 bases short, with 9 bases between.

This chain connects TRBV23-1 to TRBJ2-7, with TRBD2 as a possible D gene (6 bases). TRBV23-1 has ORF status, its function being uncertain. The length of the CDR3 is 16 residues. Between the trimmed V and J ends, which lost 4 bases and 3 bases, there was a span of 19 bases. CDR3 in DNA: TGCGCCAGCAGTCGGACACAGGCTCTGGGGGGCTACGAGCAGTACTTC. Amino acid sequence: CASSRTQALGGYEQYF.

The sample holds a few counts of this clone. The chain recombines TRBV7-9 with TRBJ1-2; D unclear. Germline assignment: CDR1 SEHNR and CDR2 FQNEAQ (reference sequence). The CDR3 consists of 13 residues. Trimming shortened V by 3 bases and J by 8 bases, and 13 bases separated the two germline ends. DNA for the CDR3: TGTGCCAGCAGCTTGGAGGCCCCGGGAGGCTACACCTTC. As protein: CASSLEAPGGYTF.

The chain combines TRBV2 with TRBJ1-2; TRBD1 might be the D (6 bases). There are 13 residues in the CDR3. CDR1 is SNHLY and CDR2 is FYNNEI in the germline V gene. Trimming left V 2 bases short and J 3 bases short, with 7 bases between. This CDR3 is CASSEHRDYGYTF. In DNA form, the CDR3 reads TGTGCCAGCAGTGAACACAGGGACTATGGCTACACCTTC.

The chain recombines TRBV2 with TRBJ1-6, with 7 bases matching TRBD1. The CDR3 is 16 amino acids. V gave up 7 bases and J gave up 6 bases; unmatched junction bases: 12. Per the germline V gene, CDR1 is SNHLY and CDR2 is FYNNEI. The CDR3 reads CASTHPGQDLNSPLHF. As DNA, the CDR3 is TGTGCCAGCACCCACCCCGGACAGGACCTTAATTCACCCCTCCACTTT. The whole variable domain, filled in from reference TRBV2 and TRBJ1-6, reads EPEVTQTPSHQVTQMGQEVILRCVPISNHLYFYWYRQILGQKVEFLVSFYNNEISEKSEIFDDQFSVERPDGSNFTLKIRSTKLEDSAMYFCASTHPGQDLNSPLHFGNGTRLTVT.

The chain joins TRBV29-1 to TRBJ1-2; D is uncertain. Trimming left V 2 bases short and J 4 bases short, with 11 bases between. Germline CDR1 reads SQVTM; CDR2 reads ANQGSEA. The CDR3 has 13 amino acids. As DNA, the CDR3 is TGCAGCGTTGAATCGGAGGGCTCCTATGGCTACACCTTC. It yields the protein CSVESEGSYGYTF.

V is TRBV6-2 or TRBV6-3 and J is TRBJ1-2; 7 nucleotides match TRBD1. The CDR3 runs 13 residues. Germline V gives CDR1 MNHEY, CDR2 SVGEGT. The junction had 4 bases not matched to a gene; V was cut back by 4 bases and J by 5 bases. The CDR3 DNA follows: TGTGCCAGCAGTTCAGGGGGGTTGTATGGCTACACCTTC. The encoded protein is CASSSGGLYGYTF.

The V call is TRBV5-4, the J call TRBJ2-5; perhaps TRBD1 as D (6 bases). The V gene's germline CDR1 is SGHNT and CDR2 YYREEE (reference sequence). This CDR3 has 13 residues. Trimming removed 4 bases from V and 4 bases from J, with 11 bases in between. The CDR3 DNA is TGTGCCAGCAGCACAGGGTGGGGAGAGACCCAGTACTTC. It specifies CASSTGWGETQYF.

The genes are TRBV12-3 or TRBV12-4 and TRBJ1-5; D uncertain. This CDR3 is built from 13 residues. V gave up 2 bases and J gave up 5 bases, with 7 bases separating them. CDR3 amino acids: CASSLRGDQPQHF. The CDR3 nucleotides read TGTGCCAGCAGTTTACGCGGGGATCAGCCCCAGCATTTT.

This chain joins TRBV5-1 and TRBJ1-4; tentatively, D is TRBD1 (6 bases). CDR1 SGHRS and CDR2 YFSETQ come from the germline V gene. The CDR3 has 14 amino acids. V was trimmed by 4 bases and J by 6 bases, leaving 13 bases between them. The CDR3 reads CASSRAGADEKLFF. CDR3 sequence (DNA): TGCGCCAGCAGCCGGGCAGGGGCGGATGAAAAACTGTTTTTT.

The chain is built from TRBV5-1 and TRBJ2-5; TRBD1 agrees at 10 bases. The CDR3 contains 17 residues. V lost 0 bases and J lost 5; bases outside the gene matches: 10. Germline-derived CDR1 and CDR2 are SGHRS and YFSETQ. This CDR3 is CASSLGYWTGGRETQYF. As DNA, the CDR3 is TGCGCCAGCAGCTTGGGATACTGGACAGGGGGTAGGGAGACCCAGTACTTC.

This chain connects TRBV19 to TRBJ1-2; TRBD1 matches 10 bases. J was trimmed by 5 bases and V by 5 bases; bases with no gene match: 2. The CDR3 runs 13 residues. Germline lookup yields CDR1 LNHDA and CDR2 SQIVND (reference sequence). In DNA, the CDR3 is TGTGCCAGTAGTCCGGGACAGGGGTATGGCTACACCTTC. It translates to CASSPGQGYGYTF.

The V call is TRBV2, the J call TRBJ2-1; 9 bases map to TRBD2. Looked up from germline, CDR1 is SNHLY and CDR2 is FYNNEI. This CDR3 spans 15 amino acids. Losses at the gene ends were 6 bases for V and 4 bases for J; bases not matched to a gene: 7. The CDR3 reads CASRGGGGEYNEQFF. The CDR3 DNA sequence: TGTGCCAGCAGGGGAGGCGGGGGGGAGTACAATGAGCAGTTCTTC.

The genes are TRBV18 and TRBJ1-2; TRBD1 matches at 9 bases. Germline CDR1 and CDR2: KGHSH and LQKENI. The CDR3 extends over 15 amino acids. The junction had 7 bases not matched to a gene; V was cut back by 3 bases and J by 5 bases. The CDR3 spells CASSPTGGKWYGYTF. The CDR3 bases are TGTGCCAGCTCACCGACAGGGGGAAAATGGTATGGCTACACCTTC.

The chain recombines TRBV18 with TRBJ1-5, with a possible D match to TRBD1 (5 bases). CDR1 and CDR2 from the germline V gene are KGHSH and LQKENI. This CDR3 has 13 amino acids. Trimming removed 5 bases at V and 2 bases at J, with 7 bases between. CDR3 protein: CASSGGGNQPQHF. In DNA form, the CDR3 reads TGTGCCAGCTCAGGAGGGGGCAATCAGCCCCAGCATTTT.

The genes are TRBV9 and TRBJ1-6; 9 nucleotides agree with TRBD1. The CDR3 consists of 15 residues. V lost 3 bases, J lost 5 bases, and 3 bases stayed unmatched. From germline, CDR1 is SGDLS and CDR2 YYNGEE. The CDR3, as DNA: TGTGCCAGCAGCGGACAGGGGGGTGATAATTCACCCCTCCACTTT. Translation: CASSGQGGDNSPLHF. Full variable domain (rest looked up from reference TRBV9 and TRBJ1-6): DSGVTQTPKHLITATGQRVTLRCSPRSGDLSVYWYQQSLDQGLQFLIQYYNGEERAKGNILERFSAQQFPDLHSELNLSSLELGDSALYFCASSGQGGDNSPLHFGNGTRLTVT.

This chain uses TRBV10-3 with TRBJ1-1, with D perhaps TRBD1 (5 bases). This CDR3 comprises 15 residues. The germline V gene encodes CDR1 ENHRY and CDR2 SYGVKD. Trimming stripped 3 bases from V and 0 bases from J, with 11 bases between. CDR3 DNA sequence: TGTGCCATCAGTGATAGGGGATTAATGAACACTGAAGCTTTCTTT. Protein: CAISDRGLMNTEAFF.

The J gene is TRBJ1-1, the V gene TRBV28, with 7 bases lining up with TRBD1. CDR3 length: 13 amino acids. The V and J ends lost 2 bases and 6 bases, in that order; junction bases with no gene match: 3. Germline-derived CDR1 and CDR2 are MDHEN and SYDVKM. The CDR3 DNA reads TGTGCCAGCAGTTTACAGACAGGGTCTGAAGCTTTCTTT. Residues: CASSLQTGSEAFF.